A single sample gave rise to the 23 T cell receptor beta chains below, sequenced in a study of cytomegalovirus exposure and HLA in healthy donors. The repertoire was sequenced with immunoSEQ multiplex PCR; TCRdb's copy has only in-frame clones and lacks some. This table holds around 300,000 clones, 80% to 90% found once. Sequencing was performed on PBMCs. The source is a woman younger than 35 in good health and CMV-seronegative.

The chain is built from TRBV6-5 and TRBJ2-2; unclear D gene. Germline lookup yields CDR1 MNHEY and CDR2 SVGAGI. The ends were cut back, 0 bases at V and 2 bases at J, with 10 bases in the middle. The CDR3 is 16 amino acids. This CDR3 is CASSYSSWRNTGELFF. Here the CDR3 DNA reads TGTGCCAGCAGTTACTCGAGTTGGAGAAACACCGGGGAGCTGTTTTTT.

The chain employs TRBV13 and TRBJ1-4; D is perhaps TRBD1 (6 bases). Trimming removed 5 bases at V and 4 bases at J, with 17 bases between. The CDR3 is made up of 16 amino acids. The germline V gene has CDR1 PRHDT and CDR2 FYEKMQ (reference sequence). The CDR3 region has the DNA TGTGCCAGCAGCCCGAACTCAGGGGCGGGTAATGAAAAACTGTTTTTT. As protein: CASSPNSGAGNEKLFF.

The chain carries TRBV30 and TRBJ1-2, with 8 bases fitting TRBD1. CDR1 and CDR2 (germline): GTSNPN, SVGIG (reference sequence). Losses at the gene ends were 7 bases for V and 0 bases for J; bases not matched to a gene: 7. CDR3 length equals 14 residues. As DNA, the CDR3 is TGTGCCTCGCCGGACAGGGCAACTAACTATGGCTACACCTTC. It yields the protein CASPDRATNYGYTF.

The rearrangement links TRBV4-3 to TRBJ1-4; 11 nucleotides match TRBD1. V dropped 1 base and J dropped 2; count of bases not matched to a gene: 3. The CDR3 consists of 17 residues. The germline V gene has CDR1 LGHNA and CDR2 YSLEER. CDR3 sequence reads: CASSQGTGGATNEKLFF. The CDR3 nucleotides read TGCGCCAGCAGCCAAGGGACAGGGGGCGCCACTAATGAAAAACTGTTTTTT.

The gene calls are TRBV5-1 and TRBJ2-1, with D perhaps TRBD1 (6 bases). The V end lost 0 bases, the J end lost 3 bases, and 7 bases lay between the germline ends. Per the germline V gene, CDR1 is SGHRS and CDR2 is YFSETQ. CDR3 length: 14 residues. CDR3 in amino acids: CASSLGGLYNEQFF. The CDR3 DNA is TGCGCCAGCAGCTTGGGGGGGCTCTACAATGAGCAGTTCTTC.

J is TRBJ2-5 and V is TRBV25-1, with D maybe TRBD1 (5 bases). There are 13 residues in the CDR3. From germline, CDR1 is MGHDK and CDR2 SYGVNS. V lost 3 bases to trimming and J lost 7 bases, with 12 bases between them. The CDR3 region has the DNA TGTGCCAGCAGTGATTCAGGGTCGGGGACCCAGTACTTC. It translates to CASSDSGSGTQYF.

V is TRBV2 and J is TRBJ2-1; 12 nucleotides align to TRBD2. V dropped 6 bases and J dropped 4; count of bases not matched to a gene: 4. The CDR3 consists of 15 residues. Germline V gene lookup returns CDR1 SNHLY and CDR2 FYNNEI. The CDR3 nucleotides are TGTGCCAGCAGGACGACTAGCGGGGGTTACAATGAGCAGTTCTTC. This codes for CASRTTSGGYNEQFF.

This sequence joins TRBV5-1 and TRBJ2-2, with a tentative D call TRBD2 (6 bases). Germline V CDR1 and CDR2: SGHRS, YFSETQ. V was cut by 0 bases and J by 4 bases, with 19 bases left in between. CDR3 length equals 18 residues. Here the CDR3 reads CASSLGGLSRGGTGELFF. The CDR3 bases are TGCGCCAGCAGCTTGGGGGGCCTATCGCGGGGAGGCACCGGGGAGCTGTTTTTT.

There are a few counts of this clone. The chain employs TRBV7-9 and TRBJ2-1; TRBD1 aligns across 9 bases. V lost 1 base and J lost 6; bases outside the gene matches: 4. Germline lookup yields CDR1 SEHNR and CDR2 FQNEAQ (reference sequence). The CDR3 has 15 residues. The CDR3 DNA reads as TGTGCCAGCAGCTTAGGTGGGACAGGGACCAATGAGCAGTTCTTC. Encoded protein: CASSLGGTGTNEQFF.

The V gene is TRBV25-1, the J gene TRBJ2-7, with TRBD2 as a possible D gene (7 bases). Germline loops: CDR1 MGHDK, CDR2 SYGVNS. V was cut by 3 bases and J by 5 bases, with 14 bases left in between. CDR3 length equals 14 residues. The CDR3 is CASSDFGGAHEQYF. As DNA, the CDR3 is TGTGCCAGCAGTGATTTTGGGGGGGCCCACGAGCAGTACTTC.

The CDR3 protein is CASSYSPSSHYEQYF. The CDR3 coding sequence is TGTGCCAGCAGTTACTCACCTAGCTCGCACTACGAGCAGTACTTC. J is TRBJ2-7 and V is TRBV6-5; perhaps TRBD2 as D (5 bases). CDR1 is MNHEY and CDR2 is SVGAGI in the germline V gene. This CDR3 spans 15 amino acids. The germline V and J ends were trimmed by 0 bases and 3 bases, with 12 bases remaining between them.

This clone was counted a single time. The chain combines TRBV11-3 with TRBJ1-2; possibly TRBD1 for D (5 bases). The germline V gene has CDR1 SGHNT and CDR2 YENEEA. V lost 5 bases to trimming and J lost 4 bases, with 20 bases between them. The CDR3 spans 16 residues. The CDR3 bases are TGTGCCAGCAGCCCGAGGCCCGACAGTACCGCCTATGGCTACACCTTC. Encoded protein: CASSPRPDSTAYGYTF.

Here the CDR3 reads CASSLWAGMNTEAFF. CDR3 bases: TGTGCCAGCAGCTTATGGGCCGGGATGAACACTGAAGCTTTCTTT. The V and J genes are TRBV7-2 and TRBJ1-1; D is undetermined. CDR3 length: 15 amino acids. Per the germline V gene, CDR1 is SGHTA and CDR2 is FQGNSA. Trimming removed 2 bases at V and 0 bases at J, with 10 bases between.

The chain uses TRBV14 and TRBJ2-1, with 9 positions matching TRBD2. V trimming: 4 bases; J trimming: 0 bases; junction bases outside the gene matches: 13. Germline CDR1 reads SGHDN; CDR2 reads FVKESK. The CDR3 extends over 19 amino acids. This chain's CDR3 is CASSLWGGAGGHSYNEQFF. Here the CDR3 DNA reads TGTGCCAGCAGCCTTTGGGGAGGAGCGGGGGGTCACTCCTACAATGAGCAGTTCTTC.

The rearrangement uses TRBV10-3 and TRBJ2-5, with 8 positions matching TRBD2. CDR1 and CDR2 (germline): ENHRY, SYGVKD. The CDR3 totals 15 residues. The ends lost 4 bases at V and 2 bases at J; junction bases unmatched: 6. The CDR3 spells CAISAGRGGQETQYF. The CDR3 region has the DNA TGTGCCATCAGTGCCGGGAGGGGAGGTCAAGAGACCCAGTACTTC.

The chain links TRBV7-2 to TRBJ1-3, with D possibly matching TRBD1 (6 bases). Trimming left V 2 bases short and J 7 bases short, with 27 bases between. Germline V CDR1 and CDR2: SGHTA, FQGNSA. This CDR3 is built from 19 residues. The CDR3 loop is CASSLKVSIAAGEGNTIYF. For the CDR3, the DNA is TGTGCCAGCAGCTTAAAAGTGTCCATTGCGGCAGGGGAAGGGAACACCATATATTTT.

The chain links TRBV7-3 to TRBJ1-1; TRBD1 matches 7 bases. Germline CDR1 and CDR2: SGHTA and FQGTGA. V gave up 5 bases and J gave up 4 bases; unmatched junction bases: 13. The CDR3 runs to 16 residues. The CDR3 region is CASSPGAGGTGTEAFF. For the CDR3, the DNA is TGTGCCAGCAGCCCCGGGGCAGGGGGGACGGGCACTGAAGCTTTCTTT.

This clone was found once. V gene TRBV9 combines with J gene TRBJ2-2; TRBD1 aligns across 7 bases. CDR3 length: 16 amino acids. Germline CDR1 SGDLS, CDR2 YYNGEE. The J segment lost 3 bases and the V segment lost 0 bases, leaving 5 bases of the junction unmatched. This CDR3 reads CASSVATGADTGELFF. DNA of the CDR3: TGTGCCAGCAGCGTAGCCACAGGGGCGGACACCGGGGAGCTGTTTTTT. The whole variable domain, remainder taken from reference TRBV9 and TRBJ2-2, is DSGVTQTPKHLITATGQRVTLRCSPRSGDLSVYWYQQSLDQGLQFLIQYYNGEERAKGNILERFSAQQFPDLHSELNLSSLELGDSALYFCASSVATGADTGELFFGEGSRLTVL.

This chain uses TRBV2 with TRBJ2-1, with 13 bases matching TRBD2. The CDR3 totals 13 residues. Germline CDR1 SNHLY, CDR2 FYNNEI. Germline trimming cut 9 bases from V and 7 bases from J; bases unmatched to any gene: 3. The chain's CDR3 is CARRTSGRNEQFF. CDR3 in DNA: TGTGCCAGACGGACTAGCGGGAGAAATGAGCAGTTCTTC.

The chain employs TRBV27 and TRBJ2-7; D gene unclear. Germline V gene data show CDR1 as MNHEY and CDR2 as SMNVEV (reference sequence). The CDR3 contains 15 residues. V was trimmed by 0 bases and J by 2 bases, leaving 11 bases between them. The CDR3: CASSLSPSLAYEQYF. The CDR3 DNA sequence: TGTGCCAGCAGTTTATCCCCCTCTCTAGCCTACGAGCAGTACTTC.

This rearrangement joins TRBV7-3 to TRBJ1-6; TRBD1 aligns across 7 bases. The CDR3 loop spans 15 amino acids. Germline CDR1 reads SGHTA; CDR2 reads FQGTGA. V lost 2 bases to trimming and J lost 9 bases; unmatched junction nucleotides: 7. The CDR3 loop is CASSLLGQSLSPLHF. The CDR3 coding sequence is TGTGCCAGCAGCTTATTGGGACAGAGCCTTTCACCCCTCCACTTT. The full variable domain, rest sourced from reference TRBV7-3 and TRBJ1-6, is GAGVSQTPSNKVTEKGKYVELRCDPISGHTALYWYRQSLGQGPEFLIYFQGTGAADDSGLPNDRFFAVRPEGSVSTLKIQRTERGDSAVYLCASSLLGQSLSPLHFGNGTRLTVT.

The rearrangement joins TRBV9 to TRBJ2-5, with TRBD1 as a possible D gene (5 bases). From germline, CDR1 is SGDLS and CDR2 YYNGEE. The ends were cut back, 0 bases at V and 4 bases at J, with 13 bases in the middle. CDR3 length equals 15 residues. The CDR3 DNA sequence: TGTGCCAGCAGCGTAGGGGCAGGGTGGGGAGAGACCCAGTACTTC. This gives the protein CASSVGAGWGETQYF.

The chain uses TRBV11-2 and TRBJ1-2, with D possibly being TRBD1 (6 bases). CDR3 length: 14 residues. The V gene's germline CDR1 is SGHAT and CDR2 FQNNGV. Trimming took off 3 bases at V and 5 bases at J, with 13 bases between the two ends. The CDR3 sequence is CASSLHRVEYGYTF. CDR3 nucleotide sequence: TGTGCCAGCAGCTTGCACAGGGTGGAGTATGGCTACACCTTC. Supplemented by reference TRBV11-2 and TRBJ1-2, the full variable domain reads EAGVAQSPRYKIIEKRQSVAFWCNPISGHATLYWYQQILGQGPKLLIQFQNNGVVDDSQLPKDRFSAERLKGVDSTLKIQPAKLEDSAVYLCASSLHRVEYGYTFGSGTRLTVV.